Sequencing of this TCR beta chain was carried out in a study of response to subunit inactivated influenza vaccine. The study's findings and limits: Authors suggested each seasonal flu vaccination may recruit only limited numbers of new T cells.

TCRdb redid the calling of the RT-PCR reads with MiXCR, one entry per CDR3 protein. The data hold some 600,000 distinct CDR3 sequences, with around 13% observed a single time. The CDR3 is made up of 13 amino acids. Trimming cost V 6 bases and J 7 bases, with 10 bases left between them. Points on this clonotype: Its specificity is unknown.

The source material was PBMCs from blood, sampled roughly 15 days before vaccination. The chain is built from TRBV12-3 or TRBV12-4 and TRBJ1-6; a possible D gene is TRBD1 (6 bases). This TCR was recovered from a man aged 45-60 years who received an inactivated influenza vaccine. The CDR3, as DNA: TGTGCCAGCAGACGGACAGAGAATTCACCCCTCCACTTT. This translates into CASRRTENSPLHF.